This TCR beta chain was obtained from a study of blood T cell repertoires in COVID-19. Looking at the study overall: Italy, Spain and the United States were the sources of the convalescent and acute COVID-19 samples. The analysed material was cDNA or gDNA that came from T cells, B-cell-depleted T cells, or PBMCs.

Seattle's enrolled individuals joined amid active infection and were then monitored longitudinally. The CDR3 is 17 amino acids. V was clipped by 5 bases and J by 2 bases; unmatched bases: 11. Germline-derived CDR1 and CDR2 are SGHVS and FNYEAQ. Study processing details: Using reference gene primer amplification, nucleated cell counts were estimated. Assay: immunoSEQ multiplex PCR; the TCRdb copy retains only in-frame clones and omits some. The DNA gave D and trimming, while V, J and clone size come from that table. Found here are hundreds of thousands of clones, roughly nine tenths of them singletons; the top ten hold 3%.

The TCR was taken from a woman aged 25 to 39 with COVID-19, enrolled during active disease. The chain recombines TRBV7-6 with TRBJ2-3, with 9 bases identical to TRBD1. Specimen: peripheral blood. Here the CDR3 DNA reads TGTGCCAGCAGCCCCGAGGGGGACAGGGTTGTCACAGATACGCAGTATTTT. It encodes CASSPEGDRVVTDTQYF.